The sequence of this T cell receptor beta chain was determined in a study of identical twins. Findings and limits, study-wide: Out-of-frame beta sequences exhibited a weaker degree of excess twin sharing.

This clonotype was picked up a small number of times. The antigen is not known. V was clipped by 3 bases and J by 4 bases, with 4 bases between them. This CDR3 contains 13 residues. Germline V gene sequence: CDR1 SGHDN, CDR2 FVKESK. Unique molecular identifiers were in the cDNA, with template-switch universal primer binding. TCRdb processed the 5' RACE reads anew with MiXCR; each CDR3 protein has one entry. This sample has fewer than 350,000 distinct CDR3 sequences, with about 8.1% found just once. All donors comprised healthy Caucasians. These same records also appear under a second study, on yellow fever vaccine responses in identical twins.

This sequence was found in a young woman in good health. The sample consisted of memory (CD45RO+) T cells sorted from blood. This chain connects TRBV14 to TRBJ2-6; no clear D gene. The CDR3 loop reads CASSHPGANVLTF. CDR3 DNA sequence: TGTGCCAGCAGCCATCCAGGGGCCAACGTCCTGACTTTC.